This T cell receptor (beta chain) was captured in a study of shared clonotypes between healthy human individuals (TCRdb year 2020). Notes on the research overall: A couple of women and a few men aged 18 to 49 years were included in the cohort. For each donor, CD4 naive and CD4 memory were each run on three plates, CD8 naive on two plates, and CD8 memory on one plate. To estimate repertoire size and how much clonotype sharing occurs between individuals, the study deeply sequenced the blood TCR repertoires of about 5 healthy adults. To increase sequencing depth and limit assay-specific biases, TCR repertoire library preparation and sequencing were carried out by different laboratories using diverse techniques. Leukapheresis yielded between about 0.8 and 9.5 billion PBMCs per donor. The paper as a whole reports these results and caveats: Because the study included a small number of donors, the genetic and exposure-history diversity represented was limited. Larger estimated clonotype richness was generally found for naive subsets than for memory subsets. Across a handful of donors, approximately 4.9% of naive CD4, roughly 3.8% of naive CD8, 2.3% of memory CD4, and about 0.4% of memory CD8 clonotypes were shared. Rarefaction of sorted-subset datasets indicated incomplete sequencing despite the large sequencing depth. Compared with non-shared clonotypes, clonotypes shared by all four sorted-subset donors had higher generation probabilities. Based on pairwise subsampling, the degree of clonotype sharing among donors was expected to be affected by sequencing depth. Sampling was restricted to blood, and TCR repertoires in tissues likely differ from the TCR repertoires found in blood.

CD8 naive samples were obtained by positive selection for CCR7 among CD45RO-negative cells, yielding a CD45RA+CCR7+ population from which TemRA cells were excluded. The donors were healthy, HIV-negative adults who had no recently reported acute infections or vaccinations. Every donor was a Caucasian adult residing in Nashville, Tennessee, USA. Blood was collected by leukapheresis, and PBMCs were isolated by Ficoll-Histopaque density gradient centrifugation and then cryopreserved in liquid nitrogen vapor phase. Analytical flow cytometry was used to check the purity and quantity of every magnetically sorted T cell population. Genomic DNA was isolated from every sorted fraction and measured by UV absorbance on a Nanodrop 2000c. A distance of 15 bases separates the germline ends of V and J, which lose 4 bases and 0 bases respectively. The germline V gene yields ENHRY for CDR1 and SYGVKD for CDR2. Its CDR3 holds 16 amino acids, cysteine through phenylalanine. Only the CDR3 part of the read is kept: 48 bases, read in frame from the first base.

Using the deep immunoSEQ assay, TCR CDR3 regions were amplified from genomic DNA by multiplex PCR. For each cell subset, the extracted genomic DNA was distributed evenly across all wells of several immunoSEQ 96-well plates, and each plate served as one replicate. For sorted subsets, roughly 200 ng genomic DNA, equal to about 30,000 T cell genomes, was loaded into each replicate PCR. The purified libraries were quantified using a Qubit 3.0 fluorometer, sized with a Bioanalyzer 2100, and then quantified again using the KAPA Library Quantification kit. Every immunoSEQ 96-well plate was sequenced on a dedicated single-read 150-cycle Illumina NextSeq 550 flow cell. On the study's bioinformatics: Because the immunoSEQ output included only junctional sequences and no quality scores, the filtering could not be the same as the filtering used for full-length reads. To assign V/J genes and CDR3, sequences were annotated against IMGT germline references using PyIR, a Python wrapper for IgBLAST v1.9. Reads were filtered out if the reads had weak V/J assignments (E-value above 1e-6), no CDR3, stop codons, out-of-frame junctions, or ambiguous translated residues. A V3J clonotype was defined by an identical inferred V gene, J gene, and CDR3 amino acid sequence. Percentage overlap between repertoires was calculated by dividing the number of shared unique clonotypes by the size of the smaller repertoire. RTK rarefaction, the Chao1 estimator, and Recon v2.1 estimates of unobserved clonotypes were used to assess repertoire richness. For all TCRbeta clonotypes obtained by the gDNA method from a few donors, generation probabilities were computed with OLGA. This immuneACCESS table, as held by TCRdb, lists in-frame sequences with V and J called but not all clones. Of the missing ones, under half trace to an unresolved V gene in checked studies; the others have no known cause. Clone size and the V and J calls come from that table; the DNA yielded D and trimming. The sample records around 2.1 million clones, about 93% of which are singletons. The top ten constitute about 1.8% of the sample.

In the case of this clone: Its antigen is not yet known. No much larger clonotype is one base removed from it; base qualities were not supplied.

The material sequenced was naive CD8+ T cells from PBMCs. The cell subset or site tag for this specimen amounts to: CD45RA+CCR7+. Recombination joined TRBV10-3 with TRBJ1-1, with no confident D gene call. The clonotype was recovered from a man aged 18-30 years in good health. Some clones in this sample may be carry-over from other donors' samples. The encoded CDR3 is CAISGNPLGLNTEAFF. The DNA sequence follows: TGTGCCATCAGTGGGAACCCGTTGGGGTTGAACACTGAAGCTTTCTTT.